One sample yielded the 7 T cell receptor beta chains listed below, sequenced in a study of a mutant IDH1 vaccine in newly diagnosed glioma. Time point here: week 23, last vaccination. Every single dose of the vaccine, 300 ug of mutant IDH1 20-mer peptide, came with topical imiquimod. Some clones are missing from TCRdb's copy, which holds only in-frame ones; the method was immunoSEQ multiplex PCR. The sample lists around 56,000 clones, about 81% occurring once. Antigens for these TCRs are unknown. Sequencing used PBMCs, obtained from a glioma patient whose treatment included an IDH1 peptide vaccine. The receptor set was obtained from a woman aged 40 to 50 with glioma. Some clones in this sample may be carry-over from other donors' samples.

In this sample, this clone turned up a few times. This sequence joins TRBV15 and TRBJ1-2; 9 bases fit TRBD1. Germline V gene sequence: CDR1 LNHNV, CDR2 YYDKDF (reference sequence). J lost 4 bases, V lost 6 bases, and 9 bases had no gene match. CDR3 length: 15 residues. DNA for the CDR3: TGTGCCACCAGACTACGGACAGGGGCCGCCTATGGCTACACCTTC. Its translation: CATRLRTGAAYGYTF.

The chain links TRBV7-9 to TRBJ2-5; the D is unclear. Trimming shortened V by 3 bases and J by 5 bases, and 10 bases separated the two germline ends. Germline CDR1 is SEHNR and CDR2 is FQNEAQ (reference sequence). The CDR3 loop spans 13 amino acids. The CDR3 DNA follows: TGTGCCAGCAGCTTGACTTCCCGGGAGACCCAGTACTTC. It encodes CASSLTSRETQYF.

V usage is TRBV13 and J usage is TRBJ1-1; D is ambiguous. The V end lost 4 bases, the J end lost 4 bases, and 16 bases lay between the germline ends. In germline, CDR1 is PRHDT, CDR2 FYEKMQ (reference sequence). The CDR3 runs to 15 residues. Here the CDR3 reads CASSSGPNRGTEAFF. In nucleotides, the CDR3 is TGTGCCAGCAGCTCCGGTCCGAACCGGGGCACTGAAGCTTTCTTT.

V usage is TRBV21-1 and J usage is TRBJ2-7; the table's D call TRBD1 went unverified against the DNA. TRBV21-1 represents a pseudogene. This CDR3 has 17 residues. CDR3 region: CASSKTGPGTASYEQYF. For the CDR3, the DNA is TGTGCCAGCAGCAAAACAGGGCCCGGGACAGCTTCCTACGAGCAGTACTTC.

In its sample, this clone was seen a few times. CDR3 nucleotide sequence: TGTGCCAGCAGTGACACATTCTATGGCTACACCTTC. The encoded protein is CASSDTFYGYTF. V usage is TRBV25-1 and J usage is TRBJ1-2; no clear D. V shed 3 bases and J shed 4 bases, with 6 bases lying between them. In germline, CDR1 is MGHDK, CDR2 SYGVNS. The CDR3 runs to 12 residues.

The chain recombines TRBV2 with TRBJ1-5, with 9 bases lining up with TRBD1. J was trimmed by 3 bases and V by 4 bases; bases with no gene match: 4. Germline assignment: CDR1 SNHLY and CDR2 FYNNEI. CDR3 size: 15 residues. CDR3 in amino acids: CASSVGQGPNQPQHF. The CDR3 coding sequence is TGTGCCAGCAGTGTAGGACAGGGGCCCAATCAGCCCCAGCATTTT.

This chain uses TRBV20-1 with TRBJ1-2; D is perhaps TRBD1 (5 bases). The CDR3 loop spans 11 amino acids. Between the trimmed V and J ends, which lost 5 bases and 6 bases, there was a span of 10 bases. Per the germline V gene, CDR1 is DFQATT and CDR2 is SNEGSKA (reference sequence). The CDR3 nucleotides are TGCAGTGCTCACCCGGGGCATGGCTACACCTTC. As protein: CSAHPGHGYTF.